This TCR beta chain is drawn from a study of cytomegalovirus exposure and HLA in healthy donors. CDR3 length: 15 amino acids. CDR1 and CDR2 (germline): SGHKS, YYEKEE (reference sequence). The V gene end was trimmed by 0 bases and the J gene end by 4 bases; junction bases not matched to a gene: 6. It was with 60 Vbeta and 13 Jbeta primers that the PCR ran. Repertoires were generated with immunoSEQ multiplex PCR, while TCRdb's copy carries only in-frame clones and drops some. The sample lists about 130,000 clones, approximately 10% occurring once. The chain recombines TRBV5-5 with TRBJ2-5, with 7 bases fitting TRBD1. Sequenced material: PBMCs. This receptor was obtained from a woman aged 40 to 50 in good health and CMV-seropositive. Written as DNA, the CDR3 is TGTGCCAGCAGCTTGGCCGACAGGGAAGTAGAGACCCAGTACTTC. Residues: CASSLADREVETQYF. The full variable domain, completed using reference TRBV5-5 and TRBJ2-5, is DAGVTQSPTHLIKTRGQQVTLRCSPISGHKSVSWYQQVLGQGPQFIFQYYEKEERGRGNFPDRFSARQFPNYSSELNVNALLLGDSALYLCASSLADREVETQYFGPGTRLLVL.